A single sample is the source of the 14 T cell receptor beta chains below, sequenced in a study of cytomegalovirus exposure and HLA in healthy donors. The PCR was carried out with 60 Vbeta primers and 13 Jbeta primers. The protocol was immunoSEQ multiplex PCR, while the TCRdb copy is restricted to in-frame clones and leaves out a portion. Here the sample spans fewer than 250,000 clones, 82% being singletons. Sequenced input: PBMCs. The receptors originated from a man aged 40-49 years in good health and CMV-seropositive.

V gene TRBV11-3 combines with J gene TRBJ2-7; D is undetermined. Looked up from germline, CDR1 is SGHNT and CDR2 is YENEEA. Trimming removed 0 bases from V and 6 bases from J, with 6 bases in between. CDR3 length: 12 residues. CDR3 residues: CASSLDPGEQYF. In nucleotides, the CDR3 is TGTGCCAGCAGCTTAGATCCGGGCGAGCAGTACTTC.

This chain links TRBV6-4 with TRBJ2-3; tentatively, D is TRBD1 (6 bases). Trimming left V 10 bases short and J 2 bases short, with 16 bases between. The CDR3 covers 14 residues. Germline CDR1 is MRHNA and CDR2 is SNTAGT. The CDR3 DNA reads TGTGCCACGCGGCAGTGGGGGCTCACAGATACGCAGTATTTT. Amino acids: CATRQWGLTDTQYF.

DNA for the CDR3: TGTGCCAGCAGTTACTCAGGGGGCTGGTCCTACGAGCAGTACTTC. Protein sequence: CASSYSGGWSYEQYF. V is TRBV6-5 and J is TRBJ2-7; TRBD1 aligns across 7 bases. Germline assignment: CDR1 MNHEY and CDR2 SVGAGI. V was pared by 0 bases and J by 1 base, with 3 bases of the junction left unmatched. This CDR3 comprises 15 residues.

This clone was recorded once. The rearrangement uses TRBV11-1 and TRBJ2-5; D is perhaps TRBD1 (5 bases). The CDR3 covers 13 residues. The germline V gene has CDR1 SGHAT and CDR2 FQDESV (reference sequence). V was trimmed by 10 bases and J by 1 base, leaving 13 bases between them. CDR3 nucleotides: TGTGCCACCCAAGCAGGGCTCCAAGAGACCCAGTACTTC. Its protein product is CATQAGLQETQYF.

The chain has TRBV2 and TRBJ1-1, with a possible D match to TRBD1 (5 bases). Trimming pared 2 bases from V and 3 bases from J, leaving 13 bases between. The germline V gene encodes CDR1 SNHLY and CDR2 FYNNEI. CDR3 length: 15 amino acids. The CDR3 loop is CASSERRGRDTEAFF. CDR3 sequence (DNA): TGTGCCAGCAGTGAACGCCGGGGGAGGGACACTGAAGCTTTCTTT.

The rearrangement uses TRBV5-6 and TRBJ1-1; the match to TRBD1 covers 7 bases. Per the germline V gene, CDR1 is SGHDT and CDR2 is YYEEEE. The ends lost 4 bases at V and 1 base at J; junction bases unmatched: 4. This CDR3 is built from 14 residues. The CDR3 DNA reads as TGTGCCAGCAGCCTCGGGACAGCGAACACTGAAGCTTTCTTT. The encoded protein is CASSLGTANTEAFF.

The chain carries TRBV7-6 and TRBJ2-7, with no clear D. Germline CDR1 is SGHVS and CDR2 is FNYEAQ. V was shortened by 3 bases and J by 3 bases, with 9 bases between the two germline ends. There are 13 residues in the CDR3. In DNA form, the CDR3 reads TGTGCCAGCAGCTTTGGCTGGAGCTACGAGCAGTACTTC. Protein: CASSFGWSYEQYF.

The chain uses TRBV18 and TRBJ2-1; D is perhaps TRBD1 (6 bases). This CDR3 contains 16 residues. The ends were cut back, 6 bases at V and 0 bases at J, with 15 bases in the middle. Germline V gene lookup returns CDR1 KGHSH and CDR2 LQKENI. The CDR3 DNA follows: TGTGCCAGCTCCTTCCGAAGGGGGAGCTCCTACAATGAGCAGTTCTTC. Amino acids: CASSFRRGSSYNEQFF.

The chain joins TRBV25-1 to TRBJ2-3; the match to TRBD2 covers 7 bases. Looked up from germline, CDR1 is MGHDK and CDR2 is SYGVNS. Trimming took 4 bases from V and 2 from J; bases not matched to a gene: 6. The length of the CDR3 is 15 residues. The CDR3 bases are TGTGCCAGCAGTGGGGAGGGCGGGATCACAGATACGCAGTATTTT. Amino acid sequence: CASSGEGGITDTQYF. The entire variable domain, with the rest obtained from reference TRBV25-1 and TRBJ2-3, is as follows: EADIYQTPRYLVIGTGKKITLECSQTMGHDKMYWYQQDPGMELHLIHYSYGVNSTEKGDLSSESTVSRIRTEHFPLTLESARPSHTSQYLCASSGEGGITDTQYFGPGTRLTVL.

This clone came up once. The genes are TRBV4-1 and TRBJ2-1, with 7 bases that match TRBD2. Germline loops: CDR1 MGHRA, CDR2 YSYEKL. CDR3 length equals 17 residues. The trim removed 1 base at V and 0 bases at J, leaving 6 bases unmatched. The CDR3 spells CASSQVGGRASYNEQFF. The CDR3 DNA is TGCGCCAGCAGCCAAGTGGGCGGGAGAGCCTCCTACAATGAGCAGTTCTTC.

The J gene is TRBJ2-2, the V gene TRBV25-1; TRBD1 agrees at 7 bases. Germline V gene lookup returns CDR1 MGHDK and CDR2 SYGVNS. V dropped 3 bases and J dropped 4; count of bases not matched to a gene: 8. The CDR3 loop spans 16 amino acids. This CDR3 reads CASSDFGRGITGELFF. The CDR3 coding sequence is TGTGCCAGCAGTGATTTCGGCAGGGGGATCACCGGGGAGCTGTTTTTT.

The J gene is TRBJ2-3, the V gene TRBV11-3; 7 nucleotides line up with TRBD2. Germline V lookup: CDR1 SGHNT, CDR2 YENEEA. There are 16 residues in the CDR3. V shed 2 bases, J shed 2 bases, and the junction held 7 bases outside the gene matches. CDR3 DNA sequence: TGTGCCAGCAGCTTACCGGGACTACTATTCACAGATACGCAGTATTTT. Residues: CASSLPGLLFTDTQYF.

The gene calls are TRBV6-1 and TRBJ1-2, with D possibly being TRBD1 (5 bases). The ends were cut back, 0 bases at V and 8 bases at J, with 16 bases in the middle. This CDR3 spans 15 amino acids. CDR1 and CDR2 from the germline V gene are MNHNS and SASEGT. CDR3 loop: CASSEAQYGGVGYTF. The CDR3 DNA is TGTGCCAGCAGTGAAGCCCAGTACGGGGGGGTCGGCTACACCTTC.

This chain links TRBV30 with TRBJ2-2; tentatively, D is TRBD2 (7 bases). The CDR3 is made up of 16 amino acids. V lost 2 bases and J lost 6, with 19 bases in between. The germline CDR1 and CDR2 sequences are GTSNPN and SVGIG (reference sequence). This CDR3 is CAWSHGGGGRAGELFF. The CDR3 bases are TGTGCCTGGAGTCACGGGGGAGGGGGGCGGGCCGGGGAGCTGTTTTTT.